This TCR beta chain was found in a study of T-cell reconstitution after alpha-beta-depleted transplantation in children. The V end lost 5 bases, the J end lost 7 bases, and 9 bases lay between the germline ends. CDR1 is MDHEN and CDR2 is SYDVKM in the germline V gene. CDR3 length equals 12 residues. The study, taken as a whole, reports: Recipient T cells and thymic progenitors that survived gave rise to the high TCRbeta diversity observed at day 60 in some patients.

This clonotype was counted ten times or more. What it binds is not known. Molecular barcoding with unique molecular identifiers was used for the TCRbeta library. TCRdb reanalysed the PCR reads using MiXCR and keeps one entry per CDR3 protein. The repertoire holds around 200,000 distinct CDR3 sequences, with under 13% as singletons. This chain joins TRBV28 and TRBJ1-5; D is unresolved. This clonotype was obtained from a child younger than two with acute myeloid leukemia, due to receive a stem cell transplant. The sample in question was PBMCs, obtained before TCRalphabeta/CD19-depleted stem cell transplant. The CDR3 DNA reads as TGTGCCAGCAGTCGACCGGGACAGCCCCAGCATTTT. Amino acid sequence: CASSRPGQPQHF. Complete variable domain (other parts from reference TRBV28 and TRBJ1-5): DVKVTQSSRYLVKRTGEKVFLECVQDMDHENMFWYRQDPGLGLRLIYFSYDVKMKEKGDIPEGYSVSREKKERFSLILESASTNQTSMYLCASSRPGQPQHFGDGTRLSIL.